The rows below give T cell receptor beta chains drawn from one sample of a study of OX40 agonist ivuxolimab in advanced cancers. TCRdb keeps only in-frame clones here, not all; method: immunoSEQ multiplex PCR. The table shows around 60,000 clones, with less than 85% occurring only once. The sample consisted of CD4+ or CD8+ T cells sorted from blood, taken in a trial of the OX40 agonist ivuxolimab. The source is an adult with an advanced solid tumor such as melanoma, head and neck, liver or kidney cancer. Each CDR3 is given without its conserved first and last residue. The order of the fields is V gene, J gene, D gene, CDR3 protein. D genes are given only for firm matches.

TRBV5-1	TRBJ1-1	TRBD1	ASRSQEGADRTEAF
TRBV29-1	TRBJ2-2	TRBD1	SVSSSGTGNTGELF
TRBV13	TRBJ2-7	TRBD1	ASSAGGIYEQY
TRBV4-1	TRBJ2-1	NA	ASSPDSAFSGNEQF
TRBV2	TRBJ2-7	TRBD2	ATQRGSYEQY
TRBV5-6	TRBJ2-7	NA	ASSLADQGRWYEQY
TRBV5-1	TRBJ2-6	NA	ASSLSGSGANVLT
TRBV11-3	TRBJ2-7	NA	ASSLSTGLYEQY
TRBV19	TRBJ2-5	TRBD2	ASTPRLAGAQETQY
TRBV9	TRBJ2-2	NA	ASSVVMNTGELF
TRBV6-5	TRBJ2-7	TRBD1	ASSLGTGGHEQY
TRBV7-3	TRBJ2-3	TRBD2	ASSSGLAELDTQY
TRBV4-1	TRBJ1-6	NA	ASSQDNWNSPLH
TRBV19	TRBJ2-5	NA	ASSKSLGVETQY
TRBV29-1	TRBJ1-1	TRBD1	SVATGGRTEAF
TRBV6-5	TRBJ2-7	TRBD2	ASSNRLAGYEQY
TRBV2	TRBJ2-5	NA	ASSEWTGGTPNQETQY